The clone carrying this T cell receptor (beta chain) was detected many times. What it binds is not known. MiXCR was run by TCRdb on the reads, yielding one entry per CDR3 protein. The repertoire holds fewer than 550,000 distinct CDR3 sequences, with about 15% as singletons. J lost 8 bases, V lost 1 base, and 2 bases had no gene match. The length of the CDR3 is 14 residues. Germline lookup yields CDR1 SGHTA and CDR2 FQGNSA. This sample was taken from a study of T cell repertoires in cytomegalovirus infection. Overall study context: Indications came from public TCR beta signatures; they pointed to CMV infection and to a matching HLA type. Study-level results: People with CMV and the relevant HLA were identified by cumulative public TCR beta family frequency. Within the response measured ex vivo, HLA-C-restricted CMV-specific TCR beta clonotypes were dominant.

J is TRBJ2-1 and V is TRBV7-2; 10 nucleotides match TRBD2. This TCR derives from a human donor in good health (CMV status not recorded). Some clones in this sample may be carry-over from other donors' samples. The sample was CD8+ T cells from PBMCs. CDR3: CASSLERGGHEQFF. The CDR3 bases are TGTGCCAGCAGCTTAGAGCGGGGGGGCCATGAGCAGTTCTTC.